These T cell receptor beta chains were read from a single sample in a study of cytomegalovirus exposure and HLA in healthy donors. This table comes from immunoSEQ multiplex PCR, and its TCRdb copy is limited to in-frame clones, with some not included. The table has 50,000 to 70,000 clones, 85% to 95% seen once. The sample comprised PBMCs. All receptors derive from a woman aged 18 to 35 in good health and CMV-seropositive. Each CDR3 is given with its conserved first and last residue. D genes are given only for firm matches. Clone size is shown for a subset of rows, as once, few, many or a class of expanded clone.

v_call: TRBV29-1; clone_size: NA; j_call: TRBJ2-5; d_call: NA; cdr3_aa: CSVEGLGGASQETQYF; cdr3_nt: TGCAGCGTTGAGGGATTGGGGGGGGCAAGTCAAGAGACCCAGTACTTC
v_call: TRBV7-3; clone_size: NA; j_call: TRBJ2-2; d_call: NA; cdr3_aa: CASSLLATNTGELFF; cdr3_nt: TGTGCCAGCAGCTTATTAGCGACGAACACCGGGGAGCTGTTTTTT
v_call: TRBV7-9; clone_size: NA; j_call: TRBJ2-6; d_call: NA; cdr3_aa: CASSPYISGANVLTF; cdr3_nt: TGTGCCAGCAGCCCCTATATATCAGGGGCCAACGTCCTGACTTTC
v_call: TRBV19; clone_size: NA; j_call: TRBJ2-1; d_call: NA; cdr3_aa: CASSPISGFYNEQFF; cdr3_nt: TGTGCCAGTAGTCCGATTTCGGGATTTTACAATGAGCAGTTCTTC
v_call: TRBV6-1; clone_size: NA; j_call: TRBJ2-7; d_call: TRBD1; cdr3_aa: CASPGTGPYEQYF; cdr3_nt: TGTGCCAGCCCCGGGACAGGGCCCTACGAGCAGTACTTC
v_call: TRBV5-8; clone_size: once; j_call: TRBJ1-2; d_call: TRBD1; cdr3_aa: CASKPQGVFFGYTF; cdr3_nt: TGTGCCAGCAAACCCCAGGGGGTTTTTTTTGGCTACACCTTC
v_call: TRBV27; clone_size: NA; j_call: TRBJ1-1; d_call: NA; cdr3_aa: CASSAGLSLEAFF; cdr3_nt: TGTGCCAGCAGCGCCGGTCTTTCTCTCGAAGCTTTCTTT
v_call: TRBV29-1; clone_size: NA; j_call: TRBJ1-4; d_call: TRBD1; cdr3_aa: CSVDEGAVGEKLFF; cdr3_nt: TGCAGCGTTGACGAGGGGGCGGTGGGTGAAAAACTGTTTTTT
v_call: TRBV5-1; clone_size: once; j_call: TRBJ2-3; d_call: NA; cdr3_aa: CASSRSPGTDTQYF; cdr3_nt: TGCGCCAGCAGCCGTTCCCCGGGAACAGATACGCAGTATTTT
v_call: TRBV5-6; clone_size: NA; j_call: TRBJ2-2; d_call: TRBD2; cdr3_aa: CASSPRGSGSITGELFF; cdr3_nt: TGTGCCAGCAGCCCCCGGGGCAGCGGGAGTATCACCGGGGAGCTGTTTTTT
v_call: TRBV2; clone_size: NA; j_call: TRBJ2-7; d_call: TRBD1; cdr3_aa: CASSRDRGTYEQYF; cdr3_nt: TGTGCCAGCAGCCGGGACAGGGGTACCTACGAGCAGTACTTC
v_call: TRBV11-2; clone_size: NA; j_call: TRBJ1-1; d_call: NA; cdr3_aa: CASSFQDSLNTEAFF; cdr3_nt: TGTGCCAGCAGCTTCCAGGACAGTTTGAACACTGAAGCTTTCTTT
v_call: TRBV7-9; clone_size: NA; j_call: TRBJ2-7; d_call: TRBD2; cdr3_aa: CASSFWSGRAPSEQYF; cdr3_nt: TGTGCCAGCAGCTTCTGGAGCGGGAGGGCCCCTAGCGAGCAGTACTTC
v_call: TRBV12-5; clone_size: NA; j_call: TRBJ2-3; d_call: TRBD2; cdr3_aa: CASGRGLAGAVTQYF; cdr3_nt: TGTGCTAGTGGCCGTGGGTTAGCGGGGGCGGTTACGCAGTATTTT